This T cell receptor beta chain stems from a study of T cell responses to AZD1222 COVID-19 vaccine. Findings and caveats of the study: Donor demographics were predominantly white British with a female majority; clonal diversity may be underestimated.

Using immunoSEQ multiplex PCR, the repertoire was profiled, and TCRdb retains in-frame clones only, with some absent. Of about 140,000 clones in the sample, approximately 90% are singletons; the top ten hold around 1.7%. Comments on this clone: What it binds is unknown.

Second-dose intervals of approximately 4 or approximately 12 weeks were pooled. The V gene's germline CDR1 is LNHDA and CDR2 SQIVND (reference sequence). There are 15 residues in the CDR3. Trimming took 3 bases from V and 1 from J, leaving 10 bases between them. The sequencing here drew on peripheral blood, taken 28 days after the second AZD1222 dose. This TCR was sampled from an adult who received the AZD1222 COVID-19 vaccine. The J gene is TRBJ1-5, the V gene TRBV19; no clear D. In DNA form, the CDR3 reads TGTGCCAGTAGTATGTCATCACAGAGCAATCAGCCCCAGCATTTT. This encodes CASSMSSQSNQPQHF.